This T cell receptor beta chain was captured by sequencing in a study of cytomegalovirus exposure and HLA in healthy donors. Study-wide results and caveats: Productive rates of about 90% or about 30% were seen for most TCR beta V segments in an earlier analysis. Several of the most significant clusters appeared linked to common viral pathogens, based on a later analysis.

The PCR employed 60 Vbeta primers together with 13 Jbeta primers. Method: immunoSEQ multiplex PCR; TCRdb's copy keeps in-frame clones and lacks some. The data show 120,000 or so clones, 78% seen once. Likely unrecorded immune exposures existed in these nominally healthy donors. In this sample, this clone turned up a few times. Its antigen remains unknown. The TCR originated in a woman aged 40-49 years in good health and CMV-seronegative. The sample taken for sequencing was PBMCs.

CDR3 residues: CASSSRIRTSGKHYEQYF. CDR3 coding DNA: TGTGCCAGCAGTTCCCGAATTAGGACTAGCGGCAAACATTACGAGCAGTACTTC. The chain uses TRBV27 and TRBJ2-7; TRBD2 matches at 10 bases. This CDR3 spans 18 amino acids. Germline assignment: CDR1 MNHEY and CDR2 SMNVEV (reference sequence). With 4 bases clipped from V and 4 bases from J, the junction kept 16 bases outside the gene matches.